These T cell receptor beta chains were read from a single sample in a study of cytotoxic CD8 clonotypes in ibrutinib-treated CLL. Only in-frame clones appear in the TCRdb table, and some are missing; sequencing was by immunoSEQ multiplex PCR. Of about 160,000 clones listed, 70% to 85% are singletons. The sequencing here drew on PBMCs, taken after 24 months of ibrutinib treatment. Every receptor here comes from a human donor with chronic lymphocytic leukemia. CDR3s include the opening cysteine and the closing phenylalanine or tryptophan. Fields, in order: clone size, D gene, J gene, V gene, CDR3 DNA, CDR3 protein. A D gene is named only where the DNA matches it firmly. Clone size, where shown, is once, few, many, or a class for clones that have expanded.

. | . | TRBJ1-3 | TRBV9 | TGTGCCAGCAGCGTAGGCAGATACTACTCTGGAAACACCATATATTTT | CASSVGRYYSGNTIYF
. | . | TRBJ2-3 | TRBV7-2 | TGTGCCAGCAGCTTACTAGCGTATGAAACAGATACGCAGTATTTT | CASSLLAYETDTQYF
. | . | TRBJ1-4 | TRBV5-1 | TGCGCCAGCAGCTTGGACAGCTCTGTGGATGAAAAACTGTTTTTT | CASSLDSSVDEKLFF
. | . | TRBJ2-7 | TRBV7-9 | TGTGCCAGCAGCCATAGGGGTACCTACGAGCAGTACTTC | CASSHRGTYEQYF
. | . | TRBJ1-5 | TRBV4-2 | TGTGCCAGCAGCCTCAGGGATAGCAATCAGCCCCAGCATTTT | CASSLRDSNQPQHF
few | . | TRBJ1-5 | TRBV6-5 | TGTGCCAGCAGCAACGGAGTTCAGCCCCAGCATTTT | CASSNGVQPQHF
. | TRBD1 | TRBJ1-6 | TRBV18 | TGTGCCAGCTCGGCTGGGACAGGGCGAACTAATTCACCCCTCCACTTT | CASSAGTGRTNSPLHF
. | TRBD2 | TRBJ2-7 | TRBV10-3 | TGTGCCATCAGTGATCCGGGACGGGGGGAATCCTACGAGCAGTACTTC | CAISDPGRGESYEQYF
. | TRBD2 | TRBJ2-5 | TRBV9 | TGTGCCAGCAGCCTCCGAGCGGGAGAAGAGACCCAGTACTTC | CASSLRAGEETQYF
few | TRBD2 | TRBJ2-7 | TRBV7-2 | TGTGCCAGCAGCCGCTCGGGACTAGCGGGGCCCTACTTC | CASSRSGLAGPYF
. | . | TRBJ1-5 | TRBV7-3 | TGTGCCAGCAGCTTAAGAGGGGCGATCAATCAGCCCCAGCATTTT | CASSLRGAINQPQHF
. | . | TRBJ2-7 | TRBV7-8 | TGTGCCAGCAGCCCCCGGGCACTGGGTTCCTACGAGCAGTACTTC | CASSPRALGSYEQYF
. | TRBD1 | TRBJ1-3 | TRBV2 | TGTGCCAGCAGGAAAGGAACAGGGGCTGGAAACACCATATATTTT | CASRKGTGAGNTIYF
. | . | TRBJ2-6 | TRBV6-1 | TGTGCCAGTGTCCAGATTAGCTCTGGGGCCAACGTCCTGACTTTC | CASVQISSGANVLTF
. | . | TRBJ2-3 | TRBV15 | TGTGCCACCAGCAATATGCCGCGACCGGGTCCAGATACGCAGTATTTT | CATSNMPRPGPDTQYF
. | . | TRBJ2-1 | TRBV18 | TGTGCCAGCTCACCACCTCCGGGTAATGAGCAGTTCTTC | CASSPPPGNEQFF
. | . | TRBJ1-3 | TRBV6-1 | TGTGCCAGCAGTGAAACTTGGGCCTCTGGAAACACCATATATTTT | CASSETWASGNTIYF
. | TRBD1 | TRBJ1-6 | TRBV7-2 | TGTGCCAGCAGCCAGCCTCCGGGACAGGGGGCTCGAAAATTCTCACCCCTCCACTTT | CASSQPPGQGARKFSPLHF
. | . | TRBJ2-7 | TRBV5-1 | TGCGCCAGCAGTCCTGGGAGGCAGAGCTATTCCTACGAGCAGTACTTC | CASSPGRQSYSYEQYF
. | . | TRBJ1-1 | TRBV6-1 | TGTGCCAGCAGTGGTGCGACAGGGAACACTGAAGCTTTCTTT | CASSGATGNTEAFF
. | . | TRBJ2-7 | TRBV14 | TGTGCCAGCAGCGCAGGACCGACGAGGGGGTACGAGCAGTACTTC | CASSAGPTRGYEQYF
. | . | TRBJ1-5 | TRBV27 | TGTGCCAGCAGGGGGCAGTCAGCCCAGCATTTT | CASRGQSAQHF
once | TRBD1 | TRBJ1-2 | TRBV5-1 | TGCGCCAGCAGCTTTACTTCCGGGACAGGGTCTCGGAGCTACACCTTC | CASSFTSGTGSRSYTF
. | . | TRBJ2-3 | TRBV27 | TGTGCCAGCAGTTTATCGGCAGATACGCAGTATTTT | CASSLSADTQYF
once | TRBD2 | TRBJ2-2 | TRBV5-1 | TGCGCCAGCAGCAACGGGGGACTAGCGGGGCGCATAACCGGGGAGCTGTTTTTT | CASSNGGLAGRITGELFF
. | . | TRBJ1-5 | TRBV28 | TGTGCCAGCAGTCCCGCCGGCAGCAATCAGCCCCAGCATTTT | CASSPAGSNQPQHF
few | . | TRBJ1-1 | TRBV5-1 | TGCGCCAGCAGCTGGGGGGAAGCCGGGACAATCCTAAGGAACACTGAAGCTTTCTTT | CASSWGEAGTILRNTEAFF
once | . | TRBJ2-7 | TRBV5-4 | TGTGCCAGCAGCCAGACCGTCGGGAGATTCGGCACGCAGTACTTC | CASSQTVGRFGTQYF
many | . | TRBJ2-7 | TRBV7-2 | TGTGCCAGCAGCTTAGGTGTTTACGAGCAGTACTTC | CASSLGVYEQYF
. | . | TRBJ1-6 | TRBV18 | TGTGCCAGCTCACTACGAGGGGATTCACCCCTCCACTTT | CASSLRGDSPLHF
. | TRBD1 | TRBJ2-7 | TRBV19 | TGTGCCAGTAGTAGGGACAGGTGGGTTGGCTACGAGCAGTACTTC | CASSRDRWVGYEQYF
. | TRBD1 | TRBJ2-2 | TRBV29-1 | TGCAGCGTTAGGGGGACAGTCCCGAACACCGGGGAGCTGTTTTTT | CSVRGTVPNTGELFF
. | . | TRBJ1-6 | TRBV6-5 | TGTGCCAGCAGTTACCAGGGGACCCCGATGGATTCACCCCTCCACTTT | CASSYQGTPMDSPLHF
. | TRBD2 | TRBJ2-5 | TRBV28 | TGTGCCAGCAGCCGGACTAGCGGGAGGGCCGGACGGGAGACCCAGTACTTC | CASSRTSGRAGRETQYF
. | . | TRBJ1-5 | TRBV6-4 | TGTGCCAGCAGTGACCCCGGCAAAGGAGGATATAGCAATCAGCCCCAGCATTTT | CASSDPGKGGYSNQPQHF
few | . | TRBJ2-7 | TRBV27 | TGTGCCAGCAGTGGACAGGAGGGCTCCTACGAGCAGTACTTC | CASSGQEGSYEQYF